This TCR beta chain emerged from a study of regulatory T cells in long-lasting Graves disease. Whole-study context: Persistent Graves' disease denoted over 5 years of antithyroid drugs plus positive TSH receptor antibodies.

V shed 5 bases and J 3 bases; nucleotides not matched to a gene: 9. CDR1 and CDR2 from the germline V gene are SEHNR and FQNEAQ (reference sequence). There are 16 residues in the CDR3. Time point noted: persistent/refractory GD, antithyroid drugs over 5 years with positive TRAb. The TCR library used RNA extracted from PBMCs. Assembly of TCR beta libraries relied on iRepertoire HTBI primers together with Arm-PCR of CDR3 regions. Each CDR3 protein gets one entry after TCRdb re-called the multiplex PCR reads with MiXCR. In the table there are roughly 500,000 distinct CDR3 sequences, roughly 21% of which are singletons. Study-level points and caveats: Persistent patients shared more public clonotypes (2,741) than new patients (nearly 1,000).

A note on this clonotype: Its target is unknown.

This material consisted of peripheral blood mononuclear cells (PBMCs), taken when the disease was refractory, from a patient treated with antithyroid drugs. The chain carries TRBV7-9 and TRBJ2-2; 7 nucleotides line up with TRBD1. This clonotype originated in a female donor with Graves disease. CDR3 coding DNA: TGTGCCAGCAGCCCAGAGGGGGCTCGGGACACCGGGGAGCTGTTTTTT. Translating it yields CASSPEGARDTGELFF.